This TCR beta chain was captured by sequencing in a study of control samples from healthy donors and cancer patients. Repertoires were generated with immunoSEQ multiplex PCR, while TCRdb's copy carries only in-frame clones and drops some. The data show 150,000 to 200,000 clones, approximately 92% seen once. V was clipped by 8 bases and J by 2 bases, with 18 bases between them. The germline CDR1 and CDR2 sequences are MNHEY and SMNVEV (reference sequence). The CDR3 is 16 amino acids. The sample was blood. This chain uses TRBV27 with TRBJ2-2, with D possibly being TRBD2 (6 bases). The clonotype originates from a man aged 30 to 39 in good health. The CDR3, as DNA: TGTGCCAGCGCCCCCTATTACGGGAGTAACACCGGGGAGCTGTTTTTT. Translation gives CASAPYYGSNTGELFF.